Included here is one TCR beta chain sequence, with context. Antigen specificity is unknown. With the read ending 3 residues before the CDR3 end, the germline J gene is used to fill in that end. Germline V gives CDR1 WNHNN, CDR2 SYGVQD (reference sequence). This CDR3 region has 14 residues. Data came from immunoSEQ multiplex PCR; TCRdb stores just in-frame clones and leaves some out. The sample features fewer than 50,000 clones, with around 1.3% in its top ten. The record originates from a study of T cells in women clearing cervical HPV infection. Study background: Case blood drawn at lesion detection; control blood after infection cleared.

Findings and caveats of the study: Combining TCR richness with V gene abundances gave roughly 0.84 AUC. CIN3+ cases had significantly higher TCR richness than controls; evenness did not differ.

This clonotype originated in a woman between 18 and 70 years old with a cervical HPV16 infection that either progressed to CIN3+ or cleared (not recorded which). The V gene is TRBV10-1, the J gene TRBJ1-4; TRBD1 agrees at 7 bases. Sequencing was performed on blood buffy coat. The covered CDR3 bases are TGCGCCAGCAGTGATCCGGACAGGCCAGGGAAA. Encoded protein: CASSDPDRPGK. The full CDR3 is CASSDPDRPGKLFF.